This T cell receptor beta chain derives from a study of early T cells in non-severe SARS-CoV-2 infection. Study observations and caveats: VDJdb matching skewed toward anti-spike CD8 responses, missing private and CD4 specificities.

This clonotype was counted between two and nine times. Its target is unknown. A single record per CDR3 protein comes from TCRdb applying MiXCR to the 5' RACE reads. The sample shows over 85,000 distinct CDR3 sequences, roughly 14% of them seen only once. The receptor was derived from an adult who was a healthcare worker with PCR-confirmed SARS-CoV-2 infection or an uninfected control (not recorded which). Sequencing was done on a sample of whole blood.

The CDR3 DNA is TGTGCCAGCAGCGACCCGAGCGGGCTCCGATGGGAGACCCAGTACTTC. Amino acids: CASSDPSGLRWETQYF. The genes are TRBV25-1 and TRBJ2-5, with a weak D call TRBD2 (6 bases). CDR1 MGHDK and CDR2 SYGVNS come from the germline V gene. This CDR3 has 16 amino acids. Trimming pared 6 bases from V and 5 bases from J, leaving 22 bases between.